Below are 32 T cell receptor beta chains sequenced from a single sample in a study of control samples from healthy donors and cancer patients. TCRdb's copy holds only in-frame clones and misses some; the assay was immunoSEQ multiplex PCR. Altogether 150,000 or so clones are present, approximately 93% being singletons, with the ten largest covering around 8.5%. Sequencing was done on a sample of blood. These receptors originate from a woman between 40 and 55 years old in good health.

The rearrangement joins TRBV29-1 to TRBJ2-2, with D tentatively TRBD1 (6 bases). The CDR3 is 16 residues long. Trimming took 4 bases from V and 0 from J, leaving 15 bases between them. CDR1 is SQVTM and CDR2 is ANQGSEA in the germline V gene. The CDR3 DNA reads as TGCAGCGTTGGGGGGCCGACAGCCCCGAACACCGGGGAGCTGTTTTTT. Translation: CSVGGPTAPNTGELFF.

This chain connects TRBV7-8 to TRBJ2-7; D may be TRBD2 (6 bases). CDR1 and CDR2 from the germline V gene are SGHVS and FQNEAQ. The CDR3 sequence is 15 residues long. V gave up 5 bases and J gave up 1 base, with 15 bases separating them. For the CDR3, the DNA is TGTGCCAGCAGCCCGCGGAGGGGTGTATCCTACGAGCAGTACTTC. Translated, it gives CASSPRRGVSYEQYF.

This clone appeared once. Its ends do not fully match the called genes, so a read error is possible. J is TRBJ2-5 and V is TRBV6-5; D is possibly TRBD2 (6 bases). Germline V lookup: CDR1 MNHEY, CDR2 SVGAGI. The length of the CDR3 is 14 residues. CDR3 sequence: CASRGRGVQEAQYF. CDR3 nucleotide sequence: TGTGCCAGCAGGGGACGCGGGGTCCAAGAGGCCCAGTACTTC.

The chain joins TRBV7-2 to TRBJ2-2; D is possibly TRBD1 (6 bases). V gave up 1 base and J gave up 4 bases, with 10 bases separating them. There are 15 residues in the CDR3. Germline loops: CDR1 SGHTA, CDR2 FQGNSA. CDR3 in amino acids: CASSLVGGVTGELFF. The CDR3 region has the DNA TGTGCCAGCAGCTTAGTAGGGGGAGTCACCGGGGAGCTGTTTTTT.

The chain combines TRBV7-9 with TRBJ2-3; 9 bases are a match to TRBD2. The CDR3 totals 15 residues. Per germline, CDR1 SEHNR and CDR2 FQNEAQ (reference sequence). V shed 1 base, J shed 4 bases, and the junction held 3 bases outside the gene matches. The CDR3 DNA sequence: TGTGCCAGCAGCTTAGATGCGGGGGGGGCAGATACGCAGTATTTT. Translated, it gives CASSLDAGGADTQYF.

This clone showed up just once. The chain is built from TRBV20-1 and TRBJ1-2; tentatively, D is TRBD1 (5 bases). V lost 6 bases, J lost 6 bases, and 11 bases lay in between. This CDR3 has 11 residues. Germline lookup yields CDR1 DFQATT and CDR2 SNEGSKA (reference sequence). The CDR3 loop reads CSAPQGDGYTF. CDR3 coding DNA: TGCAGTGCCCCGCAGGGTGATGGCTACACCTTC.

The chain employs TRBV6-1 and TRBJ1-6; 7 bases match TRBD1. V shed 0 bases and J 7 bases; nucleotides not matched to a gene: 9. The CDR3 is 17 residues long. In germline, CDR1 is MNHNS, CDR2 SASEGT. CDR3 amino acids: CASSEALLGTANSPLHF. The CDR3 nucleotides read TGTGCCAGCAGTGAAGCGCTTCTCGGGACAGCAAATTCACCCCTCCACTTT.

This sequence joins TRBV4-3 and TRBJ1-5; no reliable D call. This CDR3 has 15 amino acids. V was trimmed by 0 bases and J by 5 bases, leaving 11 bases between them. Germline-derived CDR1 and CDR2 are LGHNA and YSLEER. The CDR3 loop is CASSQELQLHQPQHF. In nucleotides, the CDR3 is TGCGCCAGCAGCCAAGAGCTCCAGCTCCATCAGCCCCAGCATTTT.

The gene calls are TRBV14 and TRBJ1-2; D gene uncertain. The CDR3 length is 13 residues. Germline-derived CDR1 and CDR2 are SGHDN and FVKESK. Trimming removed 3 bases at V and 7 bases at J, with 12 bases between. In DNA form, the CDR3 reads TGTGCCAGCAGCCAGATATCGGCTCCTGGCTACACCTTC. It yields the protein CASSQISAPGYTF.

The chain employs TRBV3-1 (or the pseudogene TRBV3-2) and TRBJ2-7; either TRBD1 or TRBD2 may supply D (6 bases each). Trimming stripped 0 bases from V and 7 bases from J, with 13 bases between. CDR3 size: 14 residues. The V gene's germline CDR1 is LGHDT and CDR2 YNNKEL (reference sequence). This CDR3 reads CASSQDRGLGEQYF. The CDR3 DNA reads as TGTGCCAGCAGCCAAGATCGGGGGCTGGGGGAGCAGTACTTC.

The chain uses TRBV5-1 and TRBJ2-6, with unresolved D. This CDR3 is built from 16 residues. From germline, CDR1 is SGHRS and CDR2 YFSETQ. V lost 0 bases to trimming and J lost 0 bases, with 7 bases between them. CDR3 protein: CASSLAAGSGANVLTF. Written as DNA, the CDR3 is TGCGCCAGCAGCTTGGCGGCCGGCTCTGGGGCCAACGTCCTGACTTTC.

The chain carries TRBV6-5 and TRBJ1-2, with D uncertain. The CDR3 covers 13 residues. Deletions cut 8 bases from V and 6 bases from J, with 16 bases between. Germline loops: CDR1 MNHEY, CDR2 SVGAGI. In DNA form, the CDR3 reads TGTGCCAGCGGGCGGCAGATCCCTCATGGCTACACCTTC. Translating it yields CASGRQIPHGYTF.

Of note for this clone: Different DNA sequences within this sample yield the same CDR3. The genes are TRBV19 and TRBJ2-5; D is possibly TRBD2 (5 bases). The CDR3 has 14 amino acids. Germline values: CDR1 LNHDA, CDR2 SQIVND (reference sequence). Trimming took off 3 bases at V and 2 bases at J, with 10 bases between the two ends. This CDR3 reads CASSIGGVQETQYF. DNA for the CDR3: TGTGCCAGTAGTATTGGAGGTGTGCAAGAGACCCAGTACTTC. The entire variable domain, with the rest obtained from reference TRBV19 and TRBJ2-5, is as follows: DGGITQSPKYLFRKEGQNVTLSCEQNLNHDAMYWYRQDPGQGLRLIYYSQIVNDFQKGDIAEGYSVSREKKESFPLTVTSAQKNPTAFYLCASSIGGVQETQYFGPGTRLLVL.

J is TRBJ2-3 and V is TRBV13; no clear D gene. Per germline, CDR1 PRHDT and CDR2 FYEKMQ (reference sequence). This CDR3 has 13 residues. Trimming stripped 5 bases from V and 3 bases from J, with 9 bases between. The CDR3 loop reads CASSPTNTDTQYF. Written as DNA, the CDR3 is TGTGCCAGCAGCCCTACGAATACAGATACGCAGTATTTT. Full variable domain (outside the CDR3, taken from reference TRBV13 and TRBJ2-3): AAGVIQSPRHLIKEKRETATLKCYPIPRHDTVYWYQQGPGQDPQFLISFYEKMQSDKGSIPDRFSAQQFSDYHSELNMSSLELGDSALYFCASSPTNTDTQYFGPGTRLTVL.

The chain uses TRBV5-6 and TRBJ1-3, with 8 nucleotides matching TRBD1. V was pared by 5 bases and J by 0 bases, with 7 bases of the junction left unmatched. CDR1 SGHDT and CDR2 YYEEEE come from the germline V gene. The CDR3 totals 16 residues. CDR3: CASRGTGGISGNTIYF. The CDR3 DNA sequence: TGTGCCAGCAGGGGGACAGGCGGGATCTCTGGAAACACCATATATTTT.

The chain recombines TRBV7-9 with TRBJ1-1; a possible D gene is TRBD1 (5 bases). The V end was cut by 5 bases, the J end by 2 bases, with 15 bases between. CDR1 SEHNR and CDR2 FQNEAQ come from the germline V gene (reference sequence). CDR3 length equals 15 residues. The CDR3 DNA reads TGTGCCAGCAGCCCGCGGGGCGGGGTTAACACTGAAGCTTTCTTT. This translates into CASSPRGGVNTEAFF.

This clone was counted a single time. The chain is built from TRBV7-9 and TRBJ1-3; D remains ambiguous. The CDR3 is made up of 15 amino acids. Germline values: CDR1 SEHNR, CDR2 FQNEAQ (reference sequence). Trimming shortened V by 5 bases and J by 0 bases, and 11 bases separated the two germline ends. Written as DNA, the CDR3 is TGTGCCAGCAGCCTCGGCGAAAGCTCTGGAAACACCATATATTTT. Its translation is CASSLGESSGNTIYF.

This chain uses TRBV27 with TRBJ1-1; D possibly corresponds to TRBD1 (5 bases). In germline, CDR1 is MNHEY, CDR2 SMNVEV (reference sequence). Trimming shortened V by 1 base and J by 2 bases, and 8 bases separated the two germline ends. CDR3 length equals 14 residues. CDR3 in amino acids: CASSLWGPNTEAFF. The CDR3 DNA reads as TGTGCCAGCAGTTTATGGGGCCCAAACACTGAAGCTTTCTTT.

V gene TRBV4-1 combines with J gene TRBJ1-2, with D unclear. V was shortened by 0 bases and J by 3 bases, with 11 bases between the two germline ends. This CDR3 comprises 15 residues. Germline loops: CDR1 MGHRA, CDR2 YSYEKL. The CDR3 sequence is CASSQDDATYYGYTF. CDR3 coding DNA: TGCGCCAGCAGCCAAGACGACGCGACATACTATGGCTACACCTTC.

This chain joins TRBV7-2 and TRBJ2-2; possible D gene TRBD2, 5 bases. Trimming removed 1 base at V and 7 bases at J, with 13 bases between. Germline CDR1 is SGHTA and CDR2 is FQGNSA. The CDR3 sequence is 15 residues long. The CDR3 loop reads CASSLDTRMGGELFF. CDR3 nucleotides: TGTGCCAGCAGCTTAGACACTAGAATGGGCGGGGAGCTGTTTTTT.

The chain combines TRBV7-9 with TRBJ1-1, with TRBD1 as a possible D gene (6 bases). CDR1 SEHNR and CDR2 FQNEAQ come from the germline V gene (reference sequence). With 1 base removed from V and 1 base from J, the gap between germline ends came to 10 bases. The CDR3 extends over 15 amino acids. CDR3 in DNA: TGTGCCAGCAGCTTAGAACCAGGGGCGAACACTGAAGCTTTCTTT. Translating gives CASSLEPGANTEAFF. The variable domain in full, completed from reference TRBV7-9 and TRBJ1-1, reads DTGVSQNPRHKITKRGQNVTFRCDPISEHNRLYWYRQTLGQGPEFLTYFQNEAQLEKSRLLSDRFSAERPKGSFSTLEIQRTEQGDSAMYLCASSLEPGANTEAFFGQGTRLTVV.

This rearrangement joins TRBV3-1 (or the pseudogene TRBV3-2) to TRBJ2-7, with D perhaps assigned TRBD1 or TRBD2 (7 bases each). There are 15 residues in the CDR3. Trimming cost V 6 bases and J 5 bases, with 20 bases left between them. CDR1 LGHDT and CDR2 YNNKEL come from the germline V gene (reference sequence). The CDR3 sequence is CASRNTPGGEHEQYF. CDR3 DNA sequence: TGTGCCAGCAGAAACACCCCAGGGGGGGAACACGAGCAGTACTTC.

Comment on this clone: Different DNA sequences within this sample yield the same CDR3. The CDR3, as DNA: TGTGCCAGCAGTCCTTCCGGGACAGAAGTCTATGGCTACACCTTC. Encoded protein: CASSPSGTEVYGYTF. The J gene is TRBJ1-2, the V gene TRBV7-9; the match to TRBD1 covers 7 bases. The trim removed 6 bases at V and 4 bases at J, leaving 11 bases unmatched. This CDR3 region has 15 residues. Looked up from germline, CDR1 is SEHNR and CDR2 is FQNEAQ (reference sequence).

The V and J genes are TRBV29-1 and TRBJ2-5; 7 positions agree with TRBD1. The junction had 6 bases not matched to a gene; V was cut back by 6 bases and J by 5 bases. Per the germline V gene, CDR1 is SQVTM and CDR2 is ANQGSEA. This CDR3 region has 12 residues. This CDR3 reads CSVRQGRETQYF. In DNA form, the CDR3 reads TGCAGCGTCAGACAGGGTCGGGAGACCCAGTACTTC.

This chain uses TRBV28 with TRBJ1-2, with TRBD1 identical over 7 bases. Per the germline V gene, CDR1 is MDHEN and CDR2 is SYDVKM. Trimming at V came to 2 bases and at J to 5 bases, leaving 11 bases not matched to a gene. CDR3 size: 16 residues. CDR3 amino acids: CASSLLNRDSLYGYTF. The CDR3 DNA follows: TGTGCCAGCAGTTTACTCAACCGGGACAGCCTTTATGGCTACACCTTC.

In nucleotides, the CDR3 is TGCGCCAGCAGCTCGACCGGACAGGGCACCTACGAGCAGTACTTC. It specifies CASSSTGQGTYEQYF. The chain employs TRBV5-1 and TRBJ2-7, with 8 bases aligning to TRBD1. This CDR3 is 15 amino acids long. Trimming cost V 3 bases and J 2 bases; bases outside gene matches: 7. Germline V lookup: CDR1 SGHRS, CDR2 YFSETQ.

This sequence joins TRBV9 and TRBJ2-6; 10 positions match TRBD1. J lost 4 bases, V lost 4 bases, and 14 bases had no gene match. Germline V lookup: CDR1 SGDLS, CDR2 YYNGEE. CDR3 length: 19 residues. CDR3 in amino acids: CASSPSLGTGVGGANVLTF. CDR3 coding DNA: TGTGCCAGCAGCCCTAGTCTCGGGACAGGGGTTGGCGGGGCCAACGTCCTGACTTTC.

The chain has TRBV5-4 and TRBJ1-6, with D possibly being TRBD1 (6 bases). Germline loops: CDR1 SGHNT, CDR2 YYREEE (reference sequence). CDR3 length: 14 residues. The germline V and J ends were trimmed by 0 bases and 10 bases, with 11 bases remaining between them. The CDR3 DNA follows: TGTGCCAGCAGCTTGGGGGACATTAGGTCACCCCTCCACTTT. Translation: CASSLGDIRSPLHF.

Here the CDR3 DNA reads TGTGCCAGCAGTTACTCAGGACAGTACACTGAAGCTTTCTTT. Its protein product is CASSYSGQYTEAFF. The chain has TRBV6-2 or TRBV6-3 and TRBJ1-1; maybe TRBD1 (6 bases). This CDR3 is 14 amino acids long. Trimming stripped 0 bases from V and 3 bases from J, with 8 bases between. CDR1 and CDR2 from the germline V gene are MNHEY and SVGEGT.

The V call is TRBV5-5, the J call TRBJ2-7; a possible D gene is TRBD1 (6 bases). The germline V gene encodes CDR1 SGHKS and CDR2 YYEKEE (reference sequence). The CDR3 loop spans 14 amino acids. The V and J ends lost 5 bases and 4 bases respectively, with 16 bases between them. CDR3 amino acids: CASRRTEGNYEQYF. As DNA, the CDR3 is TGTGCCAGCAGGAGGACAGAGGGGAATTACGAGCAGTACTTC.

The rearrangement links TRBV30 to TRBJ1-1; D gene uncertain. The length of the CDR3 is 14 residues. Between the trimmed V and J ends, which lost 0 bases and 2 bases, there was a span of 10 bases. Germline V gene data show CDR1 as GTSNPN and CDR2 as SVGIG (reference sequence). CDR3 coding DNA: TGTGCCTGGAGTGTAGGGAGAATTAACACTGAAGCTTTCTTT. Translating gives CAWSVGRINTEAFF.

The rearrangement uses TRBV19 and TRBJ1-1, with D possibly TRBD1 on 5 matching bases. The V and J ends lost 0 bases and 9 bases respectively, with 14 bases between them. Germline V gene data show CDR1 as LNHDA and CDR2 as SQIVND (reference sequence). CDR3 size: 14 residues. CDR3 bases: TGTGCCAGTAGTATAGACCCGGGACGGAGGAAAGCTTTCTTT. Translated, it gives CASSIDPGRRKAFF.